The clone carrying this T cell receptor (beta chain) was observed a single time. Its antigen is undetermined. The ends lost 11 bases at V and 0 bases at J; junction bases unmatched: 8. The germline gives CDR1 MDHEN, CDR2 SYDVKM. The CDR3 is 14 amino acids. Some clones are missing from TCRdb's copy, which holds only in-frame ones; the method was immunoSEQ multiplex PCR. The sample has roughly 85,000 clones; roughly 88% are singletons. These data are taken from a study of T cell responses to AZD1222 COVID-19 vaccine. Study outcomes and limitations: Clonal diversity may have been underestimated, and the donors were mostly white British, with more females than males. Seropositive status at baseline applied to only a handful of AZD1222 recipients. Spike was spanned by vaccine-associated CD4 TCRs, with dominance at 160-218 and 743-854.

This TCR derives from an adult in good health. Sequenced material: peripheral blood, taken on day 0 of MenACWY control vaccination. The chain has TRBV28 and TRBJ1-2; TRBD1 matches 8 bases. The CDR3 is CALQGVRSNYGYTF. The DNA of the CDR3 is TGTGCCTTACAGGGGGTGCGATCTAACTATGGCTACACCTTC.